The T cell receptor (beta chain) under discussion was sequenced for a study of technical replicates of blood from several donors. The protocol was immunoSEQ multiplex PCR, while the TCRdb copy is restricted to in-frame clones and leaves out a portion. The table includes approximately 99,000 clones, 95% detected once. Trimming pared 5 bases from V and 0 bases from J, leaving 12 bases between. Germline V CDR1 and CDR2: SQVTM, ANQGSEA. The CDR3 has 14 amino acids. The chain carries TRBV29-1 and TRBJ2-3, with a tentative D call TRBD1 (5 bases). The source material was T cells isolated from PBMCs. This receptor was identified in a human donor in good health. The CDR3 spells CSVLDSYSTDTQYF. The CDR3 bases are TGCAGCGTTTTAGACAGCTACAGCACAGATACGCAGTATTTT.